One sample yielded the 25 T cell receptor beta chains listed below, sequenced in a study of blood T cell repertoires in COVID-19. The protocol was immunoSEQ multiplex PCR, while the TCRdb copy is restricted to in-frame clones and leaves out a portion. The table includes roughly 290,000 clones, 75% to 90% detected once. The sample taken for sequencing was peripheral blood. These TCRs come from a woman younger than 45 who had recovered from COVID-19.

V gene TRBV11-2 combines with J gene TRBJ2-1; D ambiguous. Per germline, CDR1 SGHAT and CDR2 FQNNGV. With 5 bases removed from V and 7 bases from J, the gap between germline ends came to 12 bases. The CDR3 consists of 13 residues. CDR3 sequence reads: CASSPTKLNEQFF. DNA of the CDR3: TGTGCCAGCAGCCCTACGAAGTTGAATGAGCAGTTCTTC.

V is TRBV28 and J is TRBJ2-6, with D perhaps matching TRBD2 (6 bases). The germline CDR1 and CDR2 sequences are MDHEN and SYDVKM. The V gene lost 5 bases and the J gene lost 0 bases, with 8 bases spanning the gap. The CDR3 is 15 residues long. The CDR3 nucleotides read TGTGCCAGCAGTCCCGGGGGCTCTGGGGCCAACGTCCTGACTTTC. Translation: CASSPGGSGANVLTF.

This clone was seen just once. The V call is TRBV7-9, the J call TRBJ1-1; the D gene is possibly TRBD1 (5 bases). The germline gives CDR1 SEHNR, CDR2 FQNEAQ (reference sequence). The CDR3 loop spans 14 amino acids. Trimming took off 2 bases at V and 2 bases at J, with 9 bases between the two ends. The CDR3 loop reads CASSLSWGNTEAFF. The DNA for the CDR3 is TGTGCCAGCAGCTTATCATGGGGCAACACTGAAGCTTTCTTT.

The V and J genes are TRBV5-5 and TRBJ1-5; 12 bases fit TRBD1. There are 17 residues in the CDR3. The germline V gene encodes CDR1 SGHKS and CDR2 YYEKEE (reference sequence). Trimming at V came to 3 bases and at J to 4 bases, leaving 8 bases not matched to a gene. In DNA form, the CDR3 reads TGTGCCAGCAGCTCCTACGGGACAGGGGGCCTGAATCAGCCCCAGCATTTT. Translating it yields CASSSYGTGGLNQPQHF.

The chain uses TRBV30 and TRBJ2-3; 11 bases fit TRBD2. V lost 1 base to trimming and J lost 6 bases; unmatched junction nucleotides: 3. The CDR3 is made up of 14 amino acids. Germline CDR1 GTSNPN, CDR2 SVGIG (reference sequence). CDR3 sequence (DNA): TGTGCCTGGAGTGCGGCTAGCGGGGGGGATACGCAGTATTTT. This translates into CAWSAASGGDTQYF.

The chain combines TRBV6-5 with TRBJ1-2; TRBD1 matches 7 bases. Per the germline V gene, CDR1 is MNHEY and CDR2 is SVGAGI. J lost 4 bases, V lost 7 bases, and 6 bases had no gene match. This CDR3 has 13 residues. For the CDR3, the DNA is TGTGCCAGCACCACAGCAGGGGGCTATGGCTACACCTTC. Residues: CASTTAGGYGYTF.

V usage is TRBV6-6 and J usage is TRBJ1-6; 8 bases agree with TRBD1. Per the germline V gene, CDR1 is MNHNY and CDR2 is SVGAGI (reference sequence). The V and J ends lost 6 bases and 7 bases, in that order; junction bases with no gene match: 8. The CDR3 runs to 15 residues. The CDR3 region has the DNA TGTGCCAGCAGCCACGGACAGGGACACAATTCACCCCTCCACTTT. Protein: CASSHGQGHNSPLHF.

CDR3 amino acids: CASSLGEGVSGETQYF. The CDR3 nucleotides are TGTGCCAGCAGCCTTGGGGAGGGGGTTTCCGGAGAGACCCAGTACTTC. J is TRBJ2-5 and V is TRBV7-9; D might be TRBD2 (7 bases). V shed 5 bases and J shed 4 bases, with 20 bases lying between them. This CDR3 comprises 16 residues. Germline lookup yields CDR1 SEHNR and CDR2 FQNEAQ (reference sequence).

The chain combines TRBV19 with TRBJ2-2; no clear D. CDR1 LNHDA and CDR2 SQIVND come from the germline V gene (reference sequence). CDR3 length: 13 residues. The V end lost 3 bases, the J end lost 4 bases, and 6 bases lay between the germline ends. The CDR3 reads CASSIMSTGELFF. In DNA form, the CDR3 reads TGTGCCAGTAGTATTATGAGCACCGGGGAGCTGTTTTTT.

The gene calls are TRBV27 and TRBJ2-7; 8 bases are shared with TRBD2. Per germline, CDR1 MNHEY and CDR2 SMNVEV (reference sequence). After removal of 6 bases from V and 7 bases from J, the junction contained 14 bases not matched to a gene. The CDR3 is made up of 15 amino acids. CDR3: CASSHVGAGGEEQYF. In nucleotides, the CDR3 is TGTGCCAGCAGCCACGTCGGGGCGGGGGGTGAAGAGCAGTACTTC.

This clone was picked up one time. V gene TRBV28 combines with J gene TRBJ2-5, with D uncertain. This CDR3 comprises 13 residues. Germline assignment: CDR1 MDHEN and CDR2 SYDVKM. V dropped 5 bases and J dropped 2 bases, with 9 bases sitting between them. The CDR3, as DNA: TGTGCCAGCAGTATGAGGATTCAAGAGACCCAGTACTTC. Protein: CASSMRIQETQYF.

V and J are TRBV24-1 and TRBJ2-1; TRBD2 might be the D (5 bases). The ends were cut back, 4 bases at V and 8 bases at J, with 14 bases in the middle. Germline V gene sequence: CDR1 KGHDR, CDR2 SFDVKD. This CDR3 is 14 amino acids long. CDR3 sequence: CATSDPRAGDEQFF. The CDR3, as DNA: TGTGCCACCAGTGACCCGCGGGCGGGCGATGAGCAGTTCTTC.

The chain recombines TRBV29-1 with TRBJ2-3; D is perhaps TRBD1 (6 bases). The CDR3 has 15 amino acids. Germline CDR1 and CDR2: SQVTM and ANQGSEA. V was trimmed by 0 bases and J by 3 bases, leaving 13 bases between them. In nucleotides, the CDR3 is TGCAGCGTTGAAGATTGGGGGACATCGACAGATACGCAGTATTTT. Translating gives CSVEDWGTSTDTQYF.

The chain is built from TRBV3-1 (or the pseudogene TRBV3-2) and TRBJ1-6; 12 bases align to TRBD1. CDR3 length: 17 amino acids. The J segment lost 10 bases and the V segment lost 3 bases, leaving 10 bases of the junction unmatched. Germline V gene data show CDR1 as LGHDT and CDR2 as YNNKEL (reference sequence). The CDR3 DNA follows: TGTGCCAGCAGCCAGGTTGCCGGGACAGGGGGCCACTCACCCCTCCACTTT. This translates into CASSQVAGTGGHSPLHF.

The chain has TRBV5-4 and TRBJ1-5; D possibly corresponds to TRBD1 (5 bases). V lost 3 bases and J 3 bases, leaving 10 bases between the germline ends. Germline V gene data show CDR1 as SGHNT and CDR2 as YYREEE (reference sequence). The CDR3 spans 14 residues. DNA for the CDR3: TGTGCCAGCAGCTCAGGGCCGGACAATCAGCCCCAGCATTTT. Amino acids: CASSSGPDNQPQHF.

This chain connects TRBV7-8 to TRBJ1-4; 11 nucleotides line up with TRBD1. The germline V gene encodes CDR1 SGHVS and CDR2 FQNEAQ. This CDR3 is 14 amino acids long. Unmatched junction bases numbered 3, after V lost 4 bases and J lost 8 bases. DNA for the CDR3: TGTGCCAGCAGCTCCGGGACAGGGGGGGAAAAACTGTTTTTT. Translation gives CASSSGTGGEKLFF.

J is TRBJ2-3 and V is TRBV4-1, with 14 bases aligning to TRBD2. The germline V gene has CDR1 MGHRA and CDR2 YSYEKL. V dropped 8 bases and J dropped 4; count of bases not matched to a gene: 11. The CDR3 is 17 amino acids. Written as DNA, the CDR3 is TGCGCCAGCGACTCGCGGGGACTAGCGGGAGCAGCAGATACGCAGTATTTT. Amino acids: CASDSRGLAGAADTQYF.

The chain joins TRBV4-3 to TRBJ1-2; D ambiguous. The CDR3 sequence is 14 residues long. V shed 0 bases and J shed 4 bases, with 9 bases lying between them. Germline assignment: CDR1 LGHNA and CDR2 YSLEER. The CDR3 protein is CASSQDPRGYGYTF. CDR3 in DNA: TGCGCCAGCAGCCAAGATCCCCGGGGCTATGGCTACACCTTC.

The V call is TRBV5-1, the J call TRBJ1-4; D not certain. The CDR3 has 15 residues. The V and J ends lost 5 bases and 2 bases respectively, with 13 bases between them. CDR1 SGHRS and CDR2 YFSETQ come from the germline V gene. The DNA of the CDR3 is TGCGCCAGCAGTCGCTGGGCGGGTACTAATGAAAAACTGTTTTTT. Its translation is CASSRWAGTNEKLFF.

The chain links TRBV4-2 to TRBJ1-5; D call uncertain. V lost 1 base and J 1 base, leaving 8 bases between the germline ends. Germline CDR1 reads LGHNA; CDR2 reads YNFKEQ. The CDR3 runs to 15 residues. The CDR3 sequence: CASSQVSVSNQPQHF. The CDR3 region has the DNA TGTGCCAGCAGCCAAGTATCGGTGAGCAATCAGCCCCAGCATTTT.

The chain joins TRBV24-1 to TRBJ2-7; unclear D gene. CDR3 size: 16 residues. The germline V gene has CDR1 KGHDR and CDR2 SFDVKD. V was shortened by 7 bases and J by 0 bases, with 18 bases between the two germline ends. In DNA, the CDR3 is TGTGCCACCAGCTCCACTACCCCTTACCCCTCCTACGAGCAGTACTTC. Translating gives CATSSTTPYPSYEQYF.

CDR3 in DNA: TGTGCCAGTAGTATGCCCAGGGCGAACAATCAGCCCCAGCATTTT. Amino acids: CASSMPRANNQPQHF. This chain connects TRBV19 to TRBJ1-5, with TRBD1 as a possible D gene (5 bases). Germline V gene data show CDR1 as LNHDA and CDR2 as SQIVND (reference sequence). The length of the CDR3 is 15 residues. Trimming removed 3 bases from V and 3 bases from J, with 12 bases in between.

The CDR3 sequence is CASSQDKSSGRTDTQYF. The CDR3 DNA reads as TGTGCCAGCAGCCAAGATAAGAGTAGCGGACGCACAGATACGCAGTATTTT. This chain uses TRBV4-2 with TRBJ2-3; D may be TRBD2 (6 bases). V was cut by 0 bases and J by 1 base, with 14 bases left in between. This CDR3 spans 17 amino acids. Germline values: CDR1 LGHNA, CDR2 YNFKEQ.

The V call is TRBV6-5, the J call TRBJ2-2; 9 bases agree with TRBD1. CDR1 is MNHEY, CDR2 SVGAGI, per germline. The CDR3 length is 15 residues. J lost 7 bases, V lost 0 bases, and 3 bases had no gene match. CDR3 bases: TGTGCCAGCAGTTACTCCAGGACAGGGGTCGGGGAGCTGTTTTTT. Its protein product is CASSYSRTGVGELFF.

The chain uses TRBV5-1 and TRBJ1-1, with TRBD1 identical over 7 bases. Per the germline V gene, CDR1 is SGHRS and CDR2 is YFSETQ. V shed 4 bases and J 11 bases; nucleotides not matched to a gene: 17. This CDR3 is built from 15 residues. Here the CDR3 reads CASSGTGTADQMAFF. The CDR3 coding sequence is TGCGCCAGCAGCGGAACCGGGACAGCCGACCAAATGGCTTTCTTT. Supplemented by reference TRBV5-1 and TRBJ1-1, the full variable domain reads KAGVTQTPRYLIKTRGQQVTLSCSPISGHRSVSWYQQTPGQGLQFLFEYFSETQRNKGNFPGRFSGRQFSNSRSEMNVSTLELGDSALYLCASSGTGTADQMAFFGQGTRLTVV.